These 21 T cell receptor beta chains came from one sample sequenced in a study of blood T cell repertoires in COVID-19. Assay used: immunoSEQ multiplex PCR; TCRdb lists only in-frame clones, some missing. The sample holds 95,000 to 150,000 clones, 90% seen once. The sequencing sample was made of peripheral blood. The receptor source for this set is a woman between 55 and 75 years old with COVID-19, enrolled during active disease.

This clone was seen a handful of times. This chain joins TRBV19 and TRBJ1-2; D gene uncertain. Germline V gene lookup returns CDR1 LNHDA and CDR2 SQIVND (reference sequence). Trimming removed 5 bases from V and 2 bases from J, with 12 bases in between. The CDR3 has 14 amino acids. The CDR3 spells CASSLGLSNYGYTF. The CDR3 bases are TGTGCCAGTAGTTTGGGCCTGTCCAACTATGGCTACACCTTC.

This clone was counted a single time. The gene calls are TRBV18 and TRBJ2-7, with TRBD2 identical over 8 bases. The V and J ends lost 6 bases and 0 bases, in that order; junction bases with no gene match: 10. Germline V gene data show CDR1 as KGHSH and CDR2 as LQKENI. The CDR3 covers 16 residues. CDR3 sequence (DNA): TGTGCCAGCTCCCCGGGGGGGGGTTCGAGCTCCTACGAGCAGTACTTC. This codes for CASSPGGGSSSYEQYF.

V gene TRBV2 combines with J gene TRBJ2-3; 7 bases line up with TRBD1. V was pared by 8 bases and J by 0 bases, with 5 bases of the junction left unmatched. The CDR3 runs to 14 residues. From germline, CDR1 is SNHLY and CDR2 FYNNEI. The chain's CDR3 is CASSGTESTDTQYF. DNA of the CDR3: TGTGCCAGCTCCGGGACAGAGAGCACAGATACGCAGTATTTT.

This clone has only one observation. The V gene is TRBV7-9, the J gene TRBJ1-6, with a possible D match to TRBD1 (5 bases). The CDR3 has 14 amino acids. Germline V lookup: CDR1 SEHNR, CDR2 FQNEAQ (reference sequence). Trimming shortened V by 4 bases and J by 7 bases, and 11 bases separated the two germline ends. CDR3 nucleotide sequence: TGTGCCAGCAGCTCCGGACACGCAAATTCACCCCTCCACTTT. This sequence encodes CASSSGHANSPLHF. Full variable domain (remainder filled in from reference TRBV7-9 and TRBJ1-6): DTGVSQNPRHKITKRGQNVTFRCDPISEHNRLYWYRQTLGQGPEFLTYFQNEAQLEKSRLLSDRFSAERPKGSFSTLEIQRTEQGDSAMYLCASSSGHANSPLHFGNGTRLTVT.

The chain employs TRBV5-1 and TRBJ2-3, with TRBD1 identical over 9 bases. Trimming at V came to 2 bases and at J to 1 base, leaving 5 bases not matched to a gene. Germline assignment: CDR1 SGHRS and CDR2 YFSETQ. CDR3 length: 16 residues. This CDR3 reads CASSLWTGEGTDTQYF. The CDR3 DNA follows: TGCGCCAGCAGCTTATGGACAGGGGAGGGCACAGATACGCAGTATTTT.

The CDR3 protein is CASSSGAGRPQETQYF. The CDR3 DNA is TGTGCCAGCAGCTCGGGAGCGGGGAGGCCCCAAGAGACCCAGTACTTC. The chain has TRBV5-4 and TRBJ2-5, with TRBD2 identical over 7 bases. The germline V gene encodes CDR1 SGHNT and CDR2 YYREEE (reference sequence). This CDR3 spans 16 amino acids. V was pared by 3 bases and J by 1 base, with 9 bases of the junction left unmatched. Variable domain in full (rest from reference TRBV5-4 and TRBJ2-5): ETGVTQSPTHLIKTRGQQVTLRCSSQSGHNTVSWYQQALGQGPQFIFQYYREEENGRGNFPPRFSGLQFPNYSSELNVNALELDDSALYLCASSSGAGRPQETQYFGPGTRLLVL.

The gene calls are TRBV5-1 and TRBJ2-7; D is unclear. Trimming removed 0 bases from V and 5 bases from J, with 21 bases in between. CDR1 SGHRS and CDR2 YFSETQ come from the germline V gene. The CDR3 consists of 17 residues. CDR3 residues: CASSLDSQKPTFHEQYF. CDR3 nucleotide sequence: TGCGCCAGCAGCTTGGATTCGCAGAAACCCACGTTCCACGAGCAGTACTTC.

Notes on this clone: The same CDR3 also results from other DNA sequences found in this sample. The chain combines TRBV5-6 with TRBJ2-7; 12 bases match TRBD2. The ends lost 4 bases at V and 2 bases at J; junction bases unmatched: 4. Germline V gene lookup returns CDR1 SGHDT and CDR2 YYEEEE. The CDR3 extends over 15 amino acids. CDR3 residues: CASSQLAGGTYEQYF. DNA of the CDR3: TGTGCCAGCAGCCAACTAGCGGGGGGAACCTACGAGCAGTACTTC.

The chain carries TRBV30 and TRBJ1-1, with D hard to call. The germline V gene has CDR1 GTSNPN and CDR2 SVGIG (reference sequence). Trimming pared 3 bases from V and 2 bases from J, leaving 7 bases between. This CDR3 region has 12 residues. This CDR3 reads CAWSSGNTEAFF. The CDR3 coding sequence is TGTGCCTGGAGCTCGGGAAACACTGAAGCTTTCTTT.

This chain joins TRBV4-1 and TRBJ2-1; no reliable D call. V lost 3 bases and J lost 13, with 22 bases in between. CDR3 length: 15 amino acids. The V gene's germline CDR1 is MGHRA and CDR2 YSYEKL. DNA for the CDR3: TGCGCCAGCAGCCACTCTCAGGAATCCGAACCATACCAGTTCTTC. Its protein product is CASSHSQESEPYQFF.

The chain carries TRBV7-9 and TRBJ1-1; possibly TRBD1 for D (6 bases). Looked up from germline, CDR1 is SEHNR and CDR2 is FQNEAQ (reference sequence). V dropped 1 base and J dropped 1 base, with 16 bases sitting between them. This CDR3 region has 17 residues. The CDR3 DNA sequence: TGTGCCAGCAGCTTAGGGTTCGGGGACACCTGGAACACTGAAGCTTTCTTT. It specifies CASSLGFGDTWNTEAFF.

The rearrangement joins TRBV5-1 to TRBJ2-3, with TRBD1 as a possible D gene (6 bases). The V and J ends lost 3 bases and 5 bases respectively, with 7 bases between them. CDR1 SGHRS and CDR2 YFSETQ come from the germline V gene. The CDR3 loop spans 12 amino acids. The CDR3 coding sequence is TGCGCCAGCAGCTGGGACAAAGATACGCAGTATTTT. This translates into CASSWDKDTQYF.

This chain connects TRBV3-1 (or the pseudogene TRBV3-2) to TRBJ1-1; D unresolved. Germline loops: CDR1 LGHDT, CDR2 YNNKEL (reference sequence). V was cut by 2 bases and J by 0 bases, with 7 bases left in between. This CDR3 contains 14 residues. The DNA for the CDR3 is TGTGCCAGCAGCCAACCCGGTTTGAACACTGAAGCTTTCTTT. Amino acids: CASSQPGLNTEAFF.

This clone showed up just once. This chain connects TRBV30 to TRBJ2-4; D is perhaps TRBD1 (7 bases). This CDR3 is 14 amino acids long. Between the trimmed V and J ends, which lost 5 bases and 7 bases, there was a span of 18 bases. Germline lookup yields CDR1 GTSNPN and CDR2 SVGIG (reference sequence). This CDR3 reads CAWGRGTASNIQYF. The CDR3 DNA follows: TGTGCCTGGGGGCGCGGGACAGCCTCGAACATTCAGTACTTC.

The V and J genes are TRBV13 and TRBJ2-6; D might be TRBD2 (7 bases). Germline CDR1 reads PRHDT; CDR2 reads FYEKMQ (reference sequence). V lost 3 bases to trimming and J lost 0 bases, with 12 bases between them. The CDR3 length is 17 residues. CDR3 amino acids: CASSFRRGGSGANVLTF. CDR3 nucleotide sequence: TGTGCCAGCAGCTTCCGGAGGGGGGGCTCTGGGGCCAACGTCCTGACTTTC.

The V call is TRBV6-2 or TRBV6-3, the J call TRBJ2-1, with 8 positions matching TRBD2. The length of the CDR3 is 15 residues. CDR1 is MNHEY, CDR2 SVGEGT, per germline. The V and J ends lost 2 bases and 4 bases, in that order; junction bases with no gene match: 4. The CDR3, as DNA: TGTGCCAGCAGTTACATCGGACTAGCTTACAATGAGCAGTTCTTC. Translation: CASSYIGLAYNEQFF.

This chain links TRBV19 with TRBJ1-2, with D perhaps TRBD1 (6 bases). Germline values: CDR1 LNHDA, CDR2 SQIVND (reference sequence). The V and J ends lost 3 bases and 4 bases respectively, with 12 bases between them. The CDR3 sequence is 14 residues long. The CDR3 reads CASSIQGFVYGYTF. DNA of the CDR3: TGTGCCAGTAGTATTCAGGGGTTTGTCTATGGCTACACCTTC.

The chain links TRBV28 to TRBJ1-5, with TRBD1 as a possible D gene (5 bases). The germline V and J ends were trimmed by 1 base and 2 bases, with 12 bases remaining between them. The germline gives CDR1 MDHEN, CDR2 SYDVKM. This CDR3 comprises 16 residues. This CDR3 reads CASSLSAGGGNQPQHF. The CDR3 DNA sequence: TGTGCCAGCAGTTTATCAGCCGGGGGTGGCAATCAGCCCCAGCATTTT.

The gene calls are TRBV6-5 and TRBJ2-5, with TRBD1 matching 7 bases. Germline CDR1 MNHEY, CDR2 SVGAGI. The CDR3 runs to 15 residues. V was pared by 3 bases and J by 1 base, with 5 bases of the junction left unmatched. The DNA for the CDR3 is TGTGCCAGCAGTTATCTGTGGACAGGCCAAGAGACCCAGTACTTC. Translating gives CASSYLWTGQETQYF.

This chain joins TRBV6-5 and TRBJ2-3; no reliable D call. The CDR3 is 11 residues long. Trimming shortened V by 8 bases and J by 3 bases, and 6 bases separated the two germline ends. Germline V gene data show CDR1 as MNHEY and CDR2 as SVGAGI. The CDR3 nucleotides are TGTGCCAGCGGGCGTACAGATACGCAGTATTTT. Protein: CASGRTDTQYF.

CDR3 nucleotides: TGTGCCTGGAGTCAGGGGGACGCATCCTACGAGCAGTACTTC. Amino acids: CAWSQGDASYEQYF. The chain uses TRBV30 and TRBJ2-7; 7 positions match TRBD1. With V trimmed by 2 bases and J by 1 base, 5 bases remained unmatched. CDR1 and CDR2 from the germline V gene are GTSNPN and SVGIG (reference sequence). The CDR3 consists of 14 residues.